In this sample, the clone carrying this TCR beta chain turned up many times. Antigen: not known. This entry belongs to a study of T cell repertoires in cytomegalovirus infection. For the study at large: Public signatures in TCR beta pointed to CMV infection and matching HLA type.

The CDR3 consists of 15 residues. Germline assignment: CDR1 SNHLY and CDR2 FYNNEI. Trimming took off 4 bases at V and 4 bases at J, with 14 bases between the two ends. Whole-study results and caveats: The ex vivo response was dominated by HLA-C-restricted CMV-specific TCR beta clonotypes.

Each CDR3 protein is one row after TCRdb ran MiXCR on the reads. The sample has more than 500,000 distinct CDR3 sequences, 16% seen once; the top ten hold 24%. The clonotype was recovered from a human donor in good health (CMV status not recorded). Some clones in this sample may be carry-over from other donors' samples. The rearrangement links TRBV2 to TRBJ2-1; D unresolved. What was sequenced was CD8+ T cells from PBMCs. CDR3 in DNA: TGTGCCAGCAGTGTTCGCCAGAACCTATACAATGAGCAGTTCTTC. The encoded protein is CASSVRQNLYNEQFF.